The 16 T cell receptor beta chains listed next were all sequenced from one sample in a study of CD8+ T cells in alopecia areata. Sequencing relied on a cDNA template that was reverse transcribed from extracted RNA. Profiling relied on immunoSEQ multiplex PCR, and the TCRdb table lists in-frame clones only, not all of them. The sample records about 150,000 clones, less than 65% being singletons. Material: CD8+ T cells sorted from blood. All receptors derive from a human donor in good health.

This chain links TRBV30 with TRBJ2-7; 9 positions agree with TRBD1. J lost 4 bases, V lost 3 bases, and 4 bases had no gene match. Germline loops: CDR1 GTSNPN, CDR2 SVGIG (reference sequence). The CDR3 is 13 residues long. The CDR3 loop reads CAWSPGQGYEQYF. As DNA, the CDR3 is TGTGCCTGGAGCCCGGGACAGGGATACGAGCAGTACTTC.

This clone qualifies as medium-sized. The chain links TRBV14 to TRBJ2-7, with 7 bases fitting TRBD1. J lost 5 bases, V lost 1 base, and 5 bases had no gene match. CDR3 length: 14 amino acids. The germline V gene encodes CDR1 SGHDN and CDR2 FVKESK. In DNA, the CDR3 is TGTGCCAGCAGCCAAGTGCAGGGGGTGAACGAGCAGTACTTC. It is translated as CASSQVQGVNEQYF.

This chain's CDR3 is CASSLGGTAYEQYF. The CDR3, as DNA: TGTGCCAGCAGCTTAGGCGGGACAGCCTACGAGCAGTACTTC. The genes are TRBV13 and TRBJ2-7, with 7 bases aligning to TRBD1. Germline CDR1 and CDR2: PRHDT and FYEKMQ (reference sequence). V was clipped by 0 bases and J by 2 bases; unmatched bases: 1. CDR3 length: 14 residues.

The chain employs TRBV20-1 and TRBJ2-7; D is undetermined. The CDR3 spans 11 residues. With 5 bases removed from V and 0 bases from J, the gap between germline ends came to 5 bases. Germline CDR1 and CDR2: DFQATT and SNEGSKA (reference sequence). Written as DNA, the CDR3 is TGCAGTGCTTCGCACTCCTACGAGCAGTACTTC. As protein: CSASHSYEQYF.

This clone was detected a few times. V and J are TRBV29-1 and TRBJ1-1; possible D gene TRBD1, 6 bases. This CDR3 contains 14 residues. Germline CDR1 is SQVTM and CDR2 is ANQGSEA. Trimming left V 3 bases short and J 0 bases short, with 11 bases between. CDR3 protein: CSVDSGTLNTEAFF. In DNA, the CDR3 is TGCAGCGTTGACTCCGGGACACTGAACACTGAAGCTTTCTTT.

This clone ranks as medium-sized. The rearrangement uses TRBV5-1 and TRBJ2-1; the D call may be TRBD1 or TRBD2 (5 bases each). Germline CDR1 is SGHRS and CDR2 is YFSETQ. The CDR3 has 12 residues. With 9 bases removed from V and 7 bases from J, the gap between germline ends came to 14 bases. CDR3 loop: CAISTGRNEQFF. Written as DNA, the CDR3 is TGCGCCATTAGTACGGGGCGAAATGAGCAGTTCTTC.

This chain uses TRBV4-1 with TRBJ2-2; possibly TRBD2 for D (5 bases). Germline V lookup: CDR1 MGHRA, CDR2 YSYEKL. The CDR3 loop spans 13 amino acids. The V end was cut by 6 bases, the J end by 6 bases, with 11 bases between. CDR3 region: CASRDGLSGELFF. CDR3 sequence (DNA): TGCGCCAGCAGGGACGGACTGTCCGGGGAGCTGTTTTTT.

This clone was seen just once. V and J are TRBV9 and TRBJ2-4; 12 nucleotides match TRBD2. CDR1 is SGDLS and CDR2 is YYNGEE in the germline V gene. With V trimmed by 0 bases and J by 7 bases, 2 bases remained unmatched. This CDR3 comprises 15 residues. DNA of the CDR3: TGTGCCAGCAGCGTAGGGACTAGCGGGACGAACATTCAGTACTTC. Its translation: CASSVGTSGTNIQYF. The entire variable domain, with the rest obtained from reference TRBV9 and TRBJ2-4, is as follows: DSGVTQTPKHLITATGQRVTLRCSPRSGDLSVYWYQQSLDQGLQFLIQYYNGEERAKGNILERFSAQQFPDLHSELNLSSLELGDSALYFCASSVGTSGTNIQYFGAGTRLSVL.

The chain recombines TRBV27 with TRBJ2-3; D uncertain. The CDR3 has 12 residues. V was cut by 6 bases and J by 1 base, with 5 bases left in between. Per germline, CDR1 MNHEY and CDR2 SMNVEV (reference sequence). This chain's CDR3 is CASRTRTDTQYF. The DNA for the CDR3 is TGTGCCAGCAGAACCCGCACAGATACGCAGTATTTT.

The chain has TRBV6-5 and TRBJ2-7; no clear D. Trimming stripped 0 bases from V and 2 bases from J, with 5 bases between. Germline V CDR1 and CDR2: MNHEY, SVGAGI. CDR3 size: 13 residues. This CDR3 is CASSYSGAYEQYF. In nucleotides, the CDR3 is TGTGCCAGCAGTTACTCGGGCGCCTACGAGCAGTACTTC.

The V and J genes are TRBV27 and TRBJ2-3; no reliable D call. The germline V gene has CDR1 MNHEY and CDR2 SMNVEV (reference sequence). This CDR3 has 13 residues. Trimming took off 5 bases at V and 6 bases at J, with 12 bases between the two ends. CDR3 sequence (DNA): TGTGCCAGCAGTGGGTCGAGTGTCGATACGCAGTATTTT. Translation: CASSGSSVDTQYF.

The chain joins TRBV5-1 to TRBJ1-5; 7 bases agree with TRBD1. The J segment lost 3 bases and the V segment lost 4 bases, leaving 4 bases of the junction unmatched. CDR3 length equals 14 residues. Looked up from germline, CDR1 is SGHRS and CDR2 is YFSETQ. CDR3 protein: CASSPTGFNQPQHF. The CDR3 DNA follows: TGCGCCAGCAGCCCGACAGGGTTCAATCAGCCCCAGCATTTT.

The sample holds a few counts of this clone. The CDR3 here is CATDYTGTGELFF. CDR3 nucleotides: TGTGCCACAGATTATACAGGGACCGGGGAGCTGTTTTTT. V usage is TRBV2 and J usage is TRBJ2-2; TRBD1 might be the D (6 bases). The CDR3 extends over 13 amino acids. Germline lookup yields CDR1 SNHLY and CDR2 FYNNEI. V was clipped by 10 bases and J by 5 bases, with 14 bases between them.

The chain has TRBV2 and TRBJ2-7; TRBD2 matches at 8 bases. The CDR3 loop spans 12 amino acids. Germline V gene sequence: CDR1 SNHLY, CDR2 FYNNEI. V was pared by 9 bases and J by 2 bases, with 3 bases of the junction left unmatched. The CDR3 DNA sequence: TGTGCCAGTAAAGCGGGGGCCTACGAGCAGTACTTC. Encoded protein: CASKAGAYEQYF.

This clone was counted a few times. This chain connects TRBV5-6 to TRBJ2-7; 9 nucleotides agree with TRBD2. CDR3 length: 13 residues. J gave up 5 bases and V 7 bases, and 7 bases lay outside the gene matches. The germline V gene has CDR1 SGHDT and CDR2 YYEEEE. CDR3 region: CASHLAGVNEQYF. The CDR3 region has the DNA TGTGCCAGCCACTTAGCGGGAGTTAACGAGCAGTACTTC.

In this sample, this clone turned up a few times. A read error may account for a junction end that differs from germline. V usage is TRBV28 and J usage is TRBJ2-3; 8 nucleotides line up with TRBD2. CDR3 length equals 11 residues. Per the germline V gene, CDR1 is MDHEN and CDR2 is SYDVKM. CDR3 residues: CGTSFADTQYF. CDR3 nucleotide sequence: TGCGGGACTAGTTTCGCAGATACGCAGTATTTT.